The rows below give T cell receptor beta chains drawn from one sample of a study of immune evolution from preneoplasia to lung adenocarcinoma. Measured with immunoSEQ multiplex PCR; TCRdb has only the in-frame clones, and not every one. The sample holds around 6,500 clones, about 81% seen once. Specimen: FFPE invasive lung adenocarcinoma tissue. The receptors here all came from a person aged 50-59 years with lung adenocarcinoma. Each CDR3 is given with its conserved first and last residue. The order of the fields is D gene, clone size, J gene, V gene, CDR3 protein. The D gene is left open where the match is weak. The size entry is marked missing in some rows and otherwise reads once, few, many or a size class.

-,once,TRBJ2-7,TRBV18,CASSPYEQYF
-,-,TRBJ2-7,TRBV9,CASSVTGGGGGEQYF
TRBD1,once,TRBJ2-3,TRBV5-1,CASSLQGDGTDTQYF
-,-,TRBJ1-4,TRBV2,CASIMGAGNEKLFF
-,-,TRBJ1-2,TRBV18,CASSKSGTVNYGYTF
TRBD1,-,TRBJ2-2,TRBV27,CASRPGRTGGATGELFF
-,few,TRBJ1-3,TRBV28,CASSLAASSGNTIYF
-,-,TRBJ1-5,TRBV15,CATSEAGNQPQHF
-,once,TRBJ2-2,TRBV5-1,CASSFPQAGNTGELFF
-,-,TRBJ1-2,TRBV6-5,CASRDRLYGYTF